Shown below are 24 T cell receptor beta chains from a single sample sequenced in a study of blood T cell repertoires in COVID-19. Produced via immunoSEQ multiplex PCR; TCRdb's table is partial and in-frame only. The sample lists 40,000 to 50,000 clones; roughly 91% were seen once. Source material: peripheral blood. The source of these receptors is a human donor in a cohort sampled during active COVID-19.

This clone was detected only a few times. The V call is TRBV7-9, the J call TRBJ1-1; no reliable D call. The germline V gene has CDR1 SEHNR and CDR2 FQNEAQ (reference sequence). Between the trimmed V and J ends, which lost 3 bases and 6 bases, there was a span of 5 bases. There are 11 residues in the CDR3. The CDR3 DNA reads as TGTGCCAGCAGCTTCTCCCCTGAAGCTTTCTTT. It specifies CASSFSPEAFF.

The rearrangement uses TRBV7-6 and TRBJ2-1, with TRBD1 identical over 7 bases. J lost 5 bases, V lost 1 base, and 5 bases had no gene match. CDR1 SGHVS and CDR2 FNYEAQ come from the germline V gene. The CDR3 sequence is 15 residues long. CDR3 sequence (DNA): TGTGCCAGCAGCTTAGACAGGGGTGAGGACAATGAGCAGTTCTTC. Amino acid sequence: CASSLDRGEDNEQFF.

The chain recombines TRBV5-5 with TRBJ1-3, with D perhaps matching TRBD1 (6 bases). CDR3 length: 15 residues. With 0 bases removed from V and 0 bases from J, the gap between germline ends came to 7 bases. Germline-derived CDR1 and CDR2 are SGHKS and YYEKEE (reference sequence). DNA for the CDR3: TGTGCCAGCAGCTTGGCGGACAGCTCTGGAAACACCATATATTTT. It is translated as CASSLADSSGNTIYF.

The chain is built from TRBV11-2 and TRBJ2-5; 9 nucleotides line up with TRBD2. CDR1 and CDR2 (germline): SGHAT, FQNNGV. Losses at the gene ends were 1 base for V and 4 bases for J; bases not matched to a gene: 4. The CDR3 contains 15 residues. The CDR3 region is CASSLGSSGRETQYF. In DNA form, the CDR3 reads TGTGCCAGCAGCTTAGGGAGTAGCGGGAGAGAGACCCAGTACTTC.

The CDR3 DNA sequence: TGTGCCAGCTCCAGAGGGGCCCAAGCGGGACTAGCCGTTGTGCGAACCGGGGAGCTGTTTTTT. Its translation is CASSRGAQAGLAVVRTGELFF. The chain combines TRBV27 with TRBJ2-2, with 9 bases matching TRBD2. The J segment lost 5 bases and the V segment lost 8 bases, leaving 27 bases of the junction unmatched. In germline, CDR1 is MNHEY, CDR2 SMNVEV (reference sequence). The CDR3 runs to 21 residues.

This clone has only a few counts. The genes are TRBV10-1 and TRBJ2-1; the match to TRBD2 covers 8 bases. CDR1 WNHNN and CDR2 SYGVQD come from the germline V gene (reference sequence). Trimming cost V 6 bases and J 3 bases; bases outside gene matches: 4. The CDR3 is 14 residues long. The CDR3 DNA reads TGCGCCAGCAGCCGGGAGGGCCGCTACAATGAGCAGTTCTTC. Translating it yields CASSREGRYNEQFF.

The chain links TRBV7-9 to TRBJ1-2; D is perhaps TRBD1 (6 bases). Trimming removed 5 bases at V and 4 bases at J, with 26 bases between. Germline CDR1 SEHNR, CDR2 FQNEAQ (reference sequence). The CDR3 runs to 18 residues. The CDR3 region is CASSQGGGRGPPAYGYTF. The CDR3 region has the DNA TGTGCCAGCAGCCAAGGGGGTGGCAGGGGACCCCCGGCCTATGGCTACACCTTC.

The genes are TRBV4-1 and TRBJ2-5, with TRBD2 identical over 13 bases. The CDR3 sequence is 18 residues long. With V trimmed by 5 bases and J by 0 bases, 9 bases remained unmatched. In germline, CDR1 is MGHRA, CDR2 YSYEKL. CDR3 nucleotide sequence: TGCGCCAGCAGCTCCTCGACTAGCGGGAGGAATTACCAAGAGACCCAGTACTTC. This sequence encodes CASSSSTSGRNYQETQYF.

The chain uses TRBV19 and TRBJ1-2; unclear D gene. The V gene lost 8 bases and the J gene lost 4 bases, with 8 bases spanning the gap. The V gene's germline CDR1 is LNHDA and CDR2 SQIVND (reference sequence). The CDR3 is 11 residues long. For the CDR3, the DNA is TGTGCCAGTGAGGCCACCTATGGCTACACCTTC. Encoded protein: CASEATYGYTF.

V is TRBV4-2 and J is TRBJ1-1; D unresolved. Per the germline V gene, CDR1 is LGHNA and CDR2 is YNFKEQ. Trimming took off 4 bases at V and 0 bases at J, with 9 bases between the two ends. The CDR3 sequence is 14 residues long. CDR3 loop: CASSPLDLNTEAFF. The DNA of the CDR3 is TGTGCCAGCAGCCCCTTAGACTTGAACACTGAAGCTTTCTTT.

The CDR3 is CASSYSAGRTEAFF. For the CDR3, the DNA is TGTGCCAGCAGTTACTCGGCAGGCAGGACTGAAGCTTTCTTT. This rearrangement joins TRBV6-5 to TRBJ1-1; D unresolved. The germline gives CDR1 MNHEY, CDR2 SVGAGI. CDR3 length equals 14 residues. The V end lost 0 bases, the J end lost 5 bases, and 10 bases lay between the germline ends.

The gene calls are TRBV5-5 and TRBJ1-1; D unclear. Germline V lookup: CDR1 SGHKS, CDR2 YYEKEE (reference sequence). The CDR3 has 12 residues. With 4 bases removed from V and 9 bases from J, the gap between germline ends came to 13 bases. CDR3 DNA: TGTGCCAGCAGCCTGGACGAGGAAAAAGCTTTCTTT. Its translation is CASSLDEEKAFF.

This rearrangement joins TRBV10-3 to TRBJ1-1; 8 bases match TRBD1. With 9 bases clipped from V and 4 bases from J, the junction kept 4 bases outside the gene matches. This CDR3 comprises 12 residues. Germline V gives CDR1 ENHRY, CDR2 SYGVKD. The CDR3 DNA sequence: TGTGCCATGGGGACAGGAACCACTGAAGCTTTCTTT. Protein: CAMGTGTTEAFF.

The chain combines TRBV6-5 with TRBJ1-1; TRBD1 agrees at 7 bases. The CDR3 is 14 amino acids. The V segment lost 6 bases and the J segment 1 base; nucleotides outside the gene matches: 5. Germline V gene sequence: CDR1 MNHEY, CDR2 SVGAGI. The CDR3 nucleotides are TGTGCCAGCAGAAAAGGACAGGAGAACACTGAAGCTTTCTTT. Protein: CASRKGQENTEAFF.

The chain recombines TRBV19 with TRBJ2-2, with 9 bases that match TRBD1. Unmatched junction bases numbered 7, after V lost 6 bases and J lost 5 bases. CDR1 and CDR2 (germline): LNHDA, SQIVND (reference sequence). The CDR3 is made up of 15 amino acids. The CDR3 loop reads CASRKQGAVTGELFF. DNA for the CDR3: TGTGCCAGTAGAAAACAGGGGGCTGTAACCGGGGAGCTGTTTTTT.

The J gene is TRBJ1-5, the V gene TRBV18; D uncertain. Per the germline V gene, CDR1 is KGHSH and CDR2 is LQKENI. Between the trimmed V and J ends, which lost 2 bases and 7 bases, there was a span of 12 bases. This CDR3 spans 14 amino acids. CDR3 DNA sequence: TGTGCCAGCTCACCAGGGAGGAGTGGGCAGCCCCAGCATTTT. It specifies CASSPGRSGQPQHF.

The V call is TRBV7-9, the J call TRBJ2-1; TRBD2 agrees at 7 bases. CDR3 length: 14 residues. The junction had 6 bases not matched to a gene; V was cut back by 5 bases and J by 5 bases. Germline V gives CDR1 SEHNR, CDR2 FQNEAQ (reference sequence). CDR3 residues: CASSAPSGDNEQFF. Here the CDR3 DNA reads TGTGCCAGCAGCGCACCTAGCGGAGACAATGAGCAGTTCTTC.

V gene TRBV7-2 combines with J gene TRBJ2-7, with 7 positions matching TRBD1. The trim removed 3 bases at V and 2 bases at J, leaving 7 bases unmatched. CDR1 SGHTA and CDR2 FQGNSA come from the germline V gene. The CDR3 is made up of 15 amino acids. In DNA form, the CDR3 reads TGTGCCAGCAGCTTCCGGGACAGCCTAACCTACGAGCAGTACTTC. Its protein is CASSFRDSLTYEQYF.

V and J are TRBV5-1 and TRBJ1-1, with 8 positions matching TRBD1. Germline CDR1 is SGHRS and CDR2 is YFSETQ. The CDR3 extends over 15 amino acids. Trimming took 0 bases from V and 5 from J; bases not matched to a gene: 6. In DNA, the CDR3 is TGCGCCAGCAGCTTGGTTACAGGGGGTTGGACTGAAGCTTTCTTT. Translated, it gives CASSLVTGGWTEAFF.

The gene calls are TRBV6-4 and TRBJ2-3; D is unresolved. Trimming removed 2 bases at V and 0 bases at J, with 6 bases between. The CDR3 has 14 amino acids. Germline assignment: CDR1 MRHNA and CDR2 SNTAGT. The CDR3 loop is CASSDRESTDTQYF. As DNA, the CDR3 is TGTGCCAGCAGTGACAGAGAGAGCACAGATACGCAGTATTTT.

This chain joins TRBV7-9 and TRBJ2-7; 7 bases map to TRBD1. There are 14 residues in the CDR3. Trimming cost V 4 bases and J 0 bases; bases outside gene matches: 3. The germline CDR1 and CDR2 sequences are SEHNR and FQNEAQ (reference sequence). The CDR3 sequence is CASSSDRASYEQYF. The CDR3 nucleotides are TGTGCCAGCAGCTCCGACAGGGCCTCCTACGAGCAGTACTTC.

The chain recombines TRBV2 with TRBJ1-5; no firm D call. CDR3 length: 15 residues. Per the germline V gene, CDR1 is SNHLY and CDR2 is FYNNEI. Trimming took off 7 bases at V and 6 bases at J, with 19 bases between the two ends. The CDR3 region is CASTLGVGRVQPQHF. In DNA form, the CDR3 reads TGTGCCAGCACCCTTGGGGTAGGGCGGGTTCAGCCCCAGCATTTT.

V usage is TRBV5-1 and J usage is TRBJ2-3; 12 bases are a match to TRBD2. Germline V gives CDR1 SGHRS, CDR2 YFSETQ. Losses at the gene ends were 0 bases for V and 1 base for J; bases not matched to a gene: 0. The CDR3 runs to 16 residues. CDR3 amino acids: CASSLGLAGGTDTQYF. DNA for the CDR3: TGCGCCAGCAGCTTGGGACTAGCGGGAGGCACAGATACGCAGTATTTT.

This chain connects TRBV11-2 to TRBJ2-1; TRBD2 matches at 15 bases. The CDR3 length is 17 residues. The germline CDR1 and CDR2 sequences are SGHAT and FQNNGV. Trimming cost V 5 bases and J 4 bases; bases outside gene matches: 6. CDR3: CASSPGLAGGPYNEQFF. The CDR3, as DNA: TGTGCCAGCAGCCCCGGACTAGCGGGAGGGCCTTACAATGAGCAGTTCTTC.